This T cell receptor beta chain was observed in a study of T cell changes during pregnancy in multiple sclerosis (dated by TCRdb to 2018 to 2020). Some background on the complete study: The study looked at changes in the T cell repertoire across pregnancy in women with multiple sclerosis.

This clone has only a few counts. Its recognized antigen is unknown. Within one base of it there is no much larger clone, and no base qualities were kept. Library preparation was by the immunoSEQ multiplex PCR assay. TCRdb limited this immuneACCESS table to in-frame rearrangements with V and J called. A share of clones is missing; checked studies link under half to unresolved V genes, and the rest is unexplained. A total of over 50,000 clones appear in this sample, approximately 90% of them only once. 0.7% to 0.9% of the sample belongs to the ten largest clones. The germline V gene (reference sequence) provides CDR1 SGHKS and CDR2 YYEKEE. Taken from cysteine to phenylalanine, the CDR3 has 15 residues. The sequence is cut down to CDR3 DNA, 45 bases in frame from base 1. V is pruned by 5 bases and J by 4 bases, leaving 4 bases of the junction without a gene match.

The receptor was derived from a female donor in good health, enrolled as a control in a pregnancy study. The material sequenced was peripheral blood, taken in the first trimester of pregnancy. The V gene is TRBV5-5 and the J gene is TRBJ2-2; 11 of the junction bases match TRBD1. The CDR3 in this case is CASRPGTGGTGELFF. The nucleotide sequence is TGTGCCAGCAGGCCCGGGACAGGGGGCACCGGGGAGCTGTTTTTT.